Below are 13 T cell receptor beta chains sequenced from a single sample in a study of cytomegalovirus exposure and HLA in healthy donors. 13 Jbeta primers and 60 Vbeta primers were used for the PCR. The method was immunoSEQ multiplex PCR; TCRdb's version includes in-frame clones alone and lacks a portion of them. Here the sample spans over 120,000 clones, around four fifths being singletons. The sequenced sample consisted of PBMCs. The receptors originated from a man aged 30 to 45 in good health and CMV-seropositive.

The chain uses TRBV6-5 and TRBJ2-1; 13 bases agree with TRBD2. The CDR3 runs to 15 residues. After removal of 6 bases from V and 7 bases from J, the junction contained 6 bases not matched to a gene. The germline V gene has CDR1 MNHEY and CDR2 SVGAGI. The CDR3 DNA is TGTGCCAGCAGCCCGGGACTAGCGGGGCCGAATGAGCAGTTCTTC. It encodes CASSPGLAGPNEQFF.

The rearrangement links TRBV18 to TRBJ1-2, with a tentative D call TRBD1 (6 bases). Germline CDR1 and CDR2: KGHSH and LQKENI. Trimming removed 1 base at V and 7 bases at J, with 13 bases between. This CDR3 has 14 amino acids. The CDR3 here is CASSPRDTEGGYTF. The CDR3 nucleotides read TGTGCCAGCTCACCACGGGACACGGAAGGTGGCTACACCTTC.

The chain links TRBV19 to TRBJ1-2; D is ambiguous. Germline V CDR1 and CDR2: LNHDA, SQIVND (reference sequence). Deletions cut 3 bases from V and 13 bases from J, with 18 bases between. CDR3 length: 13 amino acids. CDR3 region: CASSIGSGISITF. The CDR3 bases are TGTGCCAGTAGTATTGGTTCAGGCATCTCGATCACCTTC.

In DNA, the CDR3 is TGTGCCAGCAGGACGGGGGCCTACGAGCAGTACTTC. Protein product: CASRTGAYEQYF. This rearrangement joins TRBV2 to TRBJ2-7; maybe TRBD2 (6 bases). The CDR3 has 12 amino acids. Trimming left V 6 bases short and J 2 bases short, with 8 bases between. The germline V gene encodes CDR1 SNHLY and CDR2 FYNNEI.

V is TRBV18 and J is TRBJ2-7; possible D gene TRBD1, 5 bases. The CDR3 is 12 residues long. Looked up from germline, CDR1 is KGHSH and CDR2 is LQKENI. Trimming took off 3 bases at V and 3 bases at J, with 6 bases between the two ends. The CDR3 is CASSPTDYEQYF. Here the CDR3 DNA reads TGTGCCAGCTCACCGACAGACTACGAGCAGTACTTC.

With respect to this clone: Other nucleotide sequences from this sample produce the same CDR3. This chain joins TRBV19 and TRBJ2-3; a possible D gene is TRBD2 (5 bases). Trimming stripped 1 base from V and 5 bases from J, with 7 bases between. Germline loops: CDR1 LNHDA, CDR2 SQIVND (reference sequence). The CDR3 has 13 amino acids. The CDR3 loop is CASSIGGGDTQYF. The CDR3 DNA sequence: TGTGCCAGTAGTATAGGAGGAGGAGATACGCAGTATTTT.

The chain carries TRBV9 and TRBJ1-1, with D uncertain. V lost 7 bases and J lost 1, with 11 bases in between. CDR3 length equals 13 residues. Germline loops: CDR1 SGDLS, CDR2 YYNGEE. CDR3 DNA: TGTGCCAGCCGCCGAGCTCCGAACACTGAAGCTTTCTTT. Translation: CASRRAPNTEAFF.

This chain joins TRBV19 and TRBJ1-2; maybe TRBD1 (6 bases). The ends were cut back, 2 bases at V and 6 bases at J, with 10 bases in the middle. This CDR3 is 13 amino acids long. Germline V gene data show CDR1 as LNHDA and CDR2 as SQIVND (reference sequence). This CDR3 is CASSIRAGDGYTF. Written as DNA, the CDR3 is TGTGCCAGTAGTATACGGGCAGGGGATGGCTACACCTTC.

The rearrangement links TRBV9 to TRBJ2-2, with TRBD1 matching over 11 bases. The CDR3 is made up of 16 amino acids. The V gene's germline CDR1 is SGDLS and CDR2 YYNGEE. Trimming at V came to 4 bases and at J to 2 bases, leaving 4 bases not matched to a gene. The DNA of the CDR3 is TGTGCCAGCAGCATGGGGACAGGGGGAAACACCGGGGAGCTGTTTTTT. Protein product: CASSMGTGGNTGELFF.

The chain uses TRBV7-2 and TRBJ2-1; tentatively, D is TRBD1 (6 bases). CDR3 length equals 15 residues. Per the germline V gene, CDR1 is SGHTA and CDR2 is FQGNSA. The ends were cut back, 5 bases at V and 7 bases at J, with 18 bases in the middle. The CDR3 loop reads CASSVTGTHINEQFF. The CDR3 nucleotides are TGTGCCAGCAGCGTTACCGGGACACACATAAATGAGCAGTTCTTC.

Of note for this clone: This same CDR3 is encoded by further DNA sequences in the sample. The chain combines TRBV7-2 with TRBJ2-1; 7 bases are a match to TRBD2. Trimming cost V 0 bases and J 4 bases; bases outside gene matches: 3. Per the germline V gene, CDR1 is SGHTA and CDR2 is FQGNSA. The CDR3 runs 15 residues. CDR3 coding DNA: TGTGCCAGCAGCTTAGCGCGGGGAGGGTACAATGAGCAGTTCTTC. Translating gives CASSLARGGYNEQFF.

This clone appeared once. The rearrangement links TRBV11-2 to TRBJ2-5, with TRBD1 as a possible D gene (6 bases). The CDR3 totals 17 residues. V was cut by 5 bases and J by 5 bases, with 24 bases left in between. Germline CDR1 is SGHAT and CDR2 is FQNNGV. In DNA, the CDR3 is TGTGCCAGCAGCCTAAGGGCCGACTCAGGGGCGCGGGAGACCCAGTACTTC. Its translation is CASSLRADSGARETQYF.

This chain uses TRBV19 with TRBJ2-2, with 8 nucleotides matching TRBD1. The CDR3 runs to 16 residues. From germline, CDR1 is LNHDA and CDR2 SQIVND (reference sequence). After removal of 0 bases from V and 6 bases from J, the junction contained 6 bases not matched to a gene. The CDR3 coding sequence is TGTGCCAGTAGTATAGATTCCAGGGGGCGCGCCGGGGAGCTGTTTTTT. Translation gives CASSIDSRGRAGELFF.